This T cell receptor beta chain was sequenced for a study of shared T cell receptors in the human thymus. Germline V lookup: CDR1 MDHEN, CDR2 SYDVKM. The germline V and J ends were trimmed by 6 bases and 4 bases, with 9 bases remaining between them. The CDR3 extends over 13 amino acids. About this clone: The same CDR3 is also encoded by other DNA sequences in this sample.

Assay used: immunoSEQ multiplex PCR; TCRdb lists only in-frame clones, some missing. This sample yields hundreds of thousands of clones, of which roughly 90% are seen a single time; 0.0095% to 0.012% belongs to the top ten. Separately, the same data were catalogued under a study of human thymus T cells. Per that paper: Apparent bias marked the V and J gene usage of thymic and blood repertoires.

The chain uses TRBV28 and TRBJ2-2; D perhaps matches TRBD1 (5 bases). This receptor was identified in a boy under two years old with a congenital heart defect. The sample consisted of thymocytes. CDR3 sequence reads: CASRARGTGELFF. In DNA form, the CDR3 reads TGTGCCAGCAGGGCTAGGGGCACCGGGGAGCTGTTTTTT.